The 32 T cell receptor beta chains in this list originate from one sample, sequenced in a study of technical replicates of blood from several donors. Data came from immunoSEQ multiplex PCR; TCRdb stores just in-frame clones and leaves some out. The data show fewer than 100,000 clones, 90% to 97% seen once. Sequencing was performed on T cells isolated from PBMCs. Receptors were obtained from a human donor in good health.

As regards this clone: The junction departs from germline at one end; a sequencing error may be responsible. The V gene is TRBV5-1, the J gene TRBJ1-1, with D tentatively TRBD1 (5 bases). CDR1 is SGHRS, CDR2 YFSETQ, per germline. This CDR3 spans 14 amino acids. The CDR3 loop reads CASTLGQLNTEAFF. In nucleotides, the CDR3 is TGCGCCAGCACCTTGGGGCAGTTGAACACTGAAGCTTTCTTT.

This sequence joins TRBV5-8 and TRBJ1-2; 7 bases line up with TRBD1. With 1 base clipped from V and 7 bases from J, the junction kept 19 bases outside the gene matches. This CDR3 region has 18 residues. Germline V CDR1 and CDR2: SGHTS, YDEGEE. The CDR3: CASSLPSGTVGLLGGYTF. The CDR3, as DNA: TGTGCCAGCAGCTTGCCCTCCGGGACAGTGGGGCTTTTGGGTGGCTACACCTTC.

This clone was recorded once. The CDR3 nucleotides read TGTGCCAGCAGCCAAGCATCGGGGAGCTCCTACAATGAGCAGTTCTTC. Its translation: CASSQASGSSYNEQFF. The gene calls are TRBV4-2 and TRBJ2-1; perhaps TRBD2 as D (5 bases). Germline loops: CDR1 LGHNA, CDR2 YNFKEQ. Trimming pared 1 base from V and 0 bases from J, leaving 10 bases between. CDR3 length equals 16 residues.

V is TRBV27 and J is TRBJ1-4, with D tentatively TRBD1 (6 bases). Deletions cut 3 bases from V and 8 bases from J, with 7 bases between. The CDR3 sequence is 12 residues long. Germline CDR1 MNHEY, CDR2 SMNVEV (reference sequence). CDR3 DNA sequence: TGTGCCAGCAGTTTTAGGGGGGAAAAACTGTTTTTT. Translation gives CASSFRGEKLFF.

This rearrangement joins TRBV7-9 to TRBJ2-1; D is possibly TRBD2 (6 bases). Trimming cost V 5 bases and J 0 bases, with 17 bases left between them. The V gene's germline CDR1 is SEHNR and CDR2 FQNEAQ (reference sequence). The CDR3 loop spans 17 amino acids. The CDR3 is CASSKLGGISSYNEQFF. The CDR3 nucleotides read TGTGCCAGCAGCAAACTAGGCGGGATCAGCTCCTACAATGAGCAGTTCTTC.

This clone was counted a single time. The genes are TRBV15 and TRBJ2-3, with unresolved D. Germline lookup yields CDR1 LNHNV and CDR2 YYDKDF (reference sequence). Trimming shortened V by 2 bases and J by 3 bases, and 6 bases separated the two germline ends. The CDR3 has 13 amino acids. The CDR3 loop is CATSRLTTDTQYF. The CDR3 coding sequence is TGTGCCACCAGCAGACTGACAACAGATACGCAGTATTTT. Using reference TRBV15 and TRBJ2-3 for the parts outside the CDR3, the full variable domain is DAMVIQNPRYQVTQFGKPVTLSCSQTLNHNVMYWYQQKSSQAPKLLFHYYDKDFNNEADTPDNFQSRRPNTSFCFLDIRSPGLGDTAMYLCATSRLTTDTQYFGPGTRLTVL.

This sequence joins TRBV7-9 and TRBJ2-1; 15 bases align to TRBD2. J was trimmed by 2 bases and V by 5 bases; bases with no gene match: 10. This CDR3 is built from 19 residues. CDR1 is SEHNR, CDR2 FQNEAQ, per germline (reference sequence). The DNA for the CDR3 is TGTGCCAGCAGCAATACAGGGACTAGCGGGAGGTTCCCCTACAATGAGCAGTTCTTC. Amino acids: CASSNTGTSGRFPYNEQFF.

The J gene is TRBJ2-2, the V gene TRBV5-1; TRBD2 matches at 10 bases. V lost 5 bases to trimming and J lost 7 bases; unmatched junction nucleotides: 8. This CDR3 spans 15 amino acids. Germline V gene data show CDR1 as SGHRS and CDR2 as YFSETQ. The CDR3 spells CASSRSGGGSGELFF. DNA of the CDR3: TGCGCCAGCAGTCGCAGCGGGGGGGGAAGCGGGGAGCTGTTTTTT. The full variable domain, with the rest looked up from reference TRBV5-1 and TRBJ2-2, is KAGVTQTPRYLIKTRGQQVTLSCSPISGHRSVSWYQQTPGQGLQFLFEYFSETQRNKGNFPGRFSGRQFSNSRSEMNVSTLELGDSALYLCASSRSGGGSGELFFGEGSRLTVL.

The V and J genes are TRBV27 and TRBJ2-1; perhaps TRBD2 as D (6 bases). This CDR3 has 16 residues. Trimming took 7 bases from V and 0 from J, leaving 16 bases between them. Germline CDR1 is MNHEY and CDR2 is SMNVEV (reference sequence). The CDR3: CASKTPGLNSYNEQFF. CDR3 coding DNA: TGTGCCAGCAAAACGCCGGGACTGAACTCCTACAATGAGCAGTTCTTC.

The chain links TRBV27 to TRBJ2-1; 8 bases are shared with TRBD2. J gave up 7 bases and V 9 bases, and 17 bases lay outside the gene matches. Germline CDR1 is MNHEY and CDR2 is SMNVEV (reference sequence). The CDR3 has 16 residues. CDR3 coding DNA: TGTGCCAGTAAAGGGGGGGCCGGGGGGGCCAGGAATGAGCAGTTCTTC. Protein product: CASKGGAGGARNEQFF.

The V call is TRBV2, the J call TRBJ2-7; 10 nucleotides line up with TRBD1. Germline CDR1 reads SNHLY; CDR2 reads FYNNEI. Unmatched junction bases numbered 7, after V lost 7 bases and J lost 4 bases. The CDR3 runs to 14 residues. CDR3 protein: CASKRTGGAYEQYF. CDR3 nucleotides: TGTGCCAGCAAAAGGACAGGGGGTGCTTACGAGCAGTACTTC.

This chain links TRBV7-2 with TRBJ2-7; D is perhaps TRBD1 (5 bases). This CDR3 comprises 16 residues. Germline loops: CDR1 SGHTA, CDR2 FQGNSA. V lost 5 bases to trimming and J lost 1 base, with 18 bases between them. The CDR3 reads CASSPRLGQGSYEQYF. CDR3 DNA: TGTGCCAGCAGCCCGAGGTTGGGGCAGGGATCCTACGAGCAGTACTTC.

The chain links TRBV2 to TRBJ2-5, with 10 bases that match TRBD2. The CDR3 extends over 16 amino acids. CDR1 SNHLY and CDR2 FYNNEI come from the germline V gene. J was trimmed by 1 base and V by 4 bases; bases with no gene match: 6. CDR3 region: CASSGRLAGLQETQYF. In nucleotides, the CDR3 is TGTGCCAGCAGTGGGCGACTAGCGGGCCTCCAAGAGACCCAGTACTTC.

This chain joins TRBV30 and TRBJ1-4; D might be TRBD1 (5 bases). The germline gives CDR1 GTSNPN, CDR2 SVGIG (reference sequence). The CDR3 is 16 residues long. The V and J ends lost 4 bases and 0 bases respectively, with 15 bases between them. CDR3 loop: CAWNNRDSATNEKLFF. The CDR3 DNA sequence: TGTGCCTGGAACAATCGTGACAGTGCAACTAATGAAAAACTGTTTTTT.

The J gene is TRBJ2-7, the V gene TRBV7-9; possible D gene TRBD1, 6 bases. Deletions cut 2 bases from V and 4 bases from J, with 12 bases between. CDR3 size: 14 residues. Germline loops: CDR1 SEHNR, CDR2 FQNEAQ (reference sequence). CDR3 nucleotides: TGTGCCAGCAGCTTACTACAGGGCCTTTACGAGCAGTACTTC. Protein: CASSLLQGLYEQYF.

The chain uses TRBV11-2 and TRBJ2-3; 8 bases agree with TRBD1. V dropped 0 bases and J dropped 1; count of bases not matched to a gene: 6. CDR1 is SGHAT, CDR2 FQNNGV, per germline. The length of the CDR3 is 17 residues. CDR3 nucleotide sequence: TGTGCCAGCAGCTTAGATCGGTCAGGGGGCGGCACAGATACGCAGTATTTT. Its translation is CASSLDRSGGGTDTQYF.

The chain has TRBV29-1 and TRBJ2-7, with TRBD1 matching 7 bases. CDR3 length: 12 residues. The junction had 5 bases not matched to a gene; V was cut back by 7 bases and J by 2 bases. Germline V gene lookup returns CDR1 SQVTM and CDR2 ANQGSEA. The CDR3 DNA reads as TGCAGCGGCCTGGACAGGACCTACGAGCAGTACTTC. Translation gives CSGLDRTYEQYF.

The gene calls are TRBV10-3 and TRBJ2-7, with 9 bases that match TRBD2. There are 18 residues in the CDR3. The germline CDR1 and CDR2 sequences are ENHRY and SYGVKD. V trimming: 2 bases; J trimming: 1 base; junction bases outside the gene matches: 12. CDR3 loop: CAISELLEVAGVSYEQYF. The CDR3 DNA sequence: TGTGCCATCAGTGAGCTTCTGGAGGTAGCGGGAGTGTCCTACGAGCAGTACTTC.

The CDR3 DNA sequence: TGTGCCAGTAGTACCCCCGGCGGCGCTGGAAACACCATATATTTT. This codes for CASSTPGGAGNTIYF. V gene TRBV19 combines with J gene TRBJ1-3; no clear D. The CDR3 spans 15 residues. The germline gives CDR1 LNHDA, CDR2 SQIVND (reference sequence). Trimming pared 4 bases from V and 2 bases from J, leaving 12 bases between.

The chain links TRBV2 to TRBJ2-1; 8 bases are shared with TRBD2. The CDR3 contains 17 residues. With 3 bases clipped from V and 2 bases from J, the junction kept 9 bases outside the gene matches. In germline, CDR1 is SNHLY, CDR2 FYNNEI. The CDR3: CASSDRFSGTPYNEQFF. In DNA, the CDR3 is TGTGCCAGCAGTGACCGGTTTAGCGGGACCCCCTACAATGAGCAGTTCTTC.

This chain links TRBV19 with TRBJ1-5; the D is unclear. The CDR3 spans 14 residues. V shed 6 bases and J shed 7 bases, with 16 bases lying between them. Germline lookup yields CDR1 LNHDA and CDR2 SQIVND (reference sequence). Written as DNA, the CDR3 is TGTGCCAGTAGCCGGGTGAGTGACGGACAGCCCCAGCATTTT. It codes for CASSRVSDGQPQHF.

The gene calls are TRBV18 and TRBJ1-1; 7 positions match TRBD1. The germline CDR1 and CDR2 sequences are KGHSH and LQKENI. J lost 1 base, V lost 3 bases, and 8 bases had no gene match. This CDR3 has 16 residues. This CDR3 reads CASSPQNRGSNTEAFF. For the CDR3, the DNA is TGTGCCAGCTCACCCCAAAACAGGGGTTCGAACACTGAAGCTTTCTTT.

The chain combines TRBV27 with TRBJ1-4, with 11 positions matching TRBD1. With 5 bases clipped from V and 7 bases from J, the junction kept 9 bases outside the gene matches. This CDR3 is built from 16 residues. Germline V CDR1 and CDR2: MNHEY, SMNVEV (reference sequence). CDR3 in DNA: TGTGCCAGCAGTGGTGGGACAGGGGGATTGAGTGAAAAACTGTTTTTT. Residues: CASSGGTGGLSEKLFF.

The chain carries TRBV4-1 and TRBJ2-3, with TRBD2 identical over 11 bases. From germline, CDR1 is MGHRA and CDR2 YSYEKL. This CDR3 is 17 amino acids long. V lost 4 bases, J lost 2 bases, and 8 bases stayed unmatched. The CDR3 region has the DNA TGCGCCAGCAGCCCTAAGACTAGCGGGAAGGTCACAGATACGCAGTATTTT. It codes for CASSPKTSGKVTDTQYF.

This clone was picked up one time. The J gene is TRBJ2-7, the V gene TRBV2; TRBD1 agrees at 9 bases. This CDR3 comprises 14 residues. Trimming took 7 bases from V and 2 from J; bases not matched to a gene: 6. Germline CDR1 is SNHLY and CDR2 is FYNNEI. The CDR3 loop reads CASTAGQGPYEQYF. In nucleotides, the CDR3 is TGTGCCAGCACCGCGGGACAGGGTCCCTACGAGCAGTACTTC. Together with reference TRBV2 and TRBJ2-7, the CDR3 gives the full variable domain: EPEVTQTPSHQVTQMGQEVILRCVPISNHLYFYWYRQILGQKVEFLVSFYNNEISEKSEIFDDQFSVERPDGSNFTLKIRSTKLEDSAMYFCASTAGQGPYEQYFGPGTRLTVT.

The chain uses TRBV10-1 and TRBJ2-3; TRBD2 agrees at 12 bases. The CDR3 has 15 amino acids. CDR1 WNHNN and CDR2 SYGVQD come from the germline V gene (reference sequence). J gave up 3 bases and V 6 bases, and 4 bases lay outside the gene matches. The CDR3 DNA reads as TGCGCCAGCAGGGAAACTAGCGGGAGGACAGATACGCAGTATTTT. Its translation is CASRETSGRTDTQYF.

The chain combines TRBV7-2 with TRBJ2-1, with 8 positions matching TRBD2. Per germline, CDR1 SGHTA and CDR2 FQGNSA. CDR3 size: 18 residues. With 1 base clipped from V and 6 bases from J, the junction kept 14 bases outside the gene matches. The CDR3 DNA sequence: TGTGCCAGCAGCTTAGGGGCTCCGGGACTAGAGAGGGCCAATGAGCAGTTCTTC. Amino acids: CASSLGAPGLERANEQFF.

The genes are TRBV28 and TRBJ1-1; no firm D call. The germline V gene has CDR1 MDHEN and CDR2 SYDVKM. This CDR3 has 16 amino acids. V was shortened by 5 bases and J by 1 base, with 17 bases between the two germline ends. The CDR3 bases are TGTGCCAGCAGTCCAGCGGGCGGGCCCGGGAACACTGAAGCTTTCTTT. It encodes CASSPAGGPGNTEAFF.

The chain couples TRBV7-9 to TRBJ1-4; 7 nucleotides agree with TRBD1. CDR1 is SEHNR, CDR2 FQNEAQ, per germline (reference sequence). The CDR3 is 17 amino acids. V gave up 4 bases and J gave up 3 bases; unmatched junction bases: 11. Here the CDR3 reads CASSYPSSTGSNEKLFF. CDR3 bases: TGTGCCAGCAGCTACCCTTCCTCGACAGGGTCTAATGAAAAACTGTTTTTT. Using reference TRBV7-9 and TRBJ1-4 for the parts outside the CDR3, the full variable domain is DTGVSQNPRHKITKRGQNVTFRCDPISEHNRLYWYRQTLGQGPEFLTYFQNEAQLEKSRLLSDRFSAERPKGSFSTLEIQRTEQGDSAMYLCASSYPSSTGSNEKLFFGSGTQLSVL.

This chain uses TRBV5-4 with TRBJ1-2, with D tentatively TRBD1 (5 bases). V lost 0 bases, J lost 7 bases, and 22 bases lay in between. The CDR3 consists of 17 residues. Germline V gene sequence: CDR1 SGHNT, CDR2 YYREEE (reference sequence). The CDR3 is CASSLDTLQDFQGGYTF. DNA of the CDR3: TGTGCCAGCAGCTTGGATACATTACAGGATTTTCAGGGTGGCTACACCTTC.

The chain joins TRBV6-5 to TRBJ2-2; D is ambiguous. With 0 bases removed from V and 8 bases from J, the gap between germline ends came to 7 bases. This CDR3 is 13 amino acids long. Germline V gene lookup returns CDR1 MNHEY and CDR2 SVGAGI. This CDR3 is CASSYSPTGELFF. DNA for the CDR3: TGTGCCAGCAGTTACTCCCCGACAGGGGAGCTGTTTTTT.

This clone was detected once. The J gene is TRBJ1-6, the V gene TRBV5-5, with D possibly matching TRBD1 (5 bases). CDR1 is SGHKS and CDR2 is YYEKEE in the germline V gene (reference sequence). With 3 bases removed from V and 4 bases from J, the gap between germline ends came to 17 bases. There are 17 residues in the CDR3. CDR3 sequence: CASSSGTPWGYNSPLHF. As DNA, the CDR3 is TGTGCCAGCAGCTCAGGGACTCCCTGGGGTTATAATTCACCCCTCCACTTT.